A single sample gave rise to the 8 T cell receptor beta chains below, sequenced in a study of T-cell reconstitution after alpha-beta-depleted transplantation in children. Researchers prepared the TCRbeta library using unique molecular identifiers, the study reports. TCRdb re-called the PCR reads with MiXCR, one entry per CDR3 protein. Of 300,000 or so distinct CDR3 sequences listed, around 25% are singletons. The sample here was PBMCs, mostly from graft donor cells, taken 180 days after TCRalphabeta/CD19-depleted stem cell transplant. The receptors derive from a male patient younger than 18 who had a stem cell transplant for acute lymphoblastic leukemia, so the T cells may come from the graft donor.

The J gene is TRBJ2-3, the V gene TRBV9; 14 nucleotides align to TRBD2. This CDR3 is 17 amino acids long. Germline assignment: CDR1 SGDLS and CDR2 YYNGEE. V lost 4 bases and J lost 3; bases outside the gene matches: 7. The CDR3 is CASSPRTSGRWTDTQYF. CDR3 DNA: TGTGCCAGCAGCCCTCGGACTAGCGGGAGGTGGACAGATACGCAGTATTTT.

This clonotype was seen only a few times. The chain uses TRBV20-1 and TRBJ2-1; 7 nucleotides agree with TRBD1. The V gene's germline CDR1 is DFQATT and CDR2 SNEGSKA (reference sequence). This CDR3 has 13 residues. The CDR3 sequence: CSRTDRVGNEQFF. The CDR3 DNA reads TGCAGCCGCACAGACAGGGTTGGCAATGAGCAGTTCTTC.

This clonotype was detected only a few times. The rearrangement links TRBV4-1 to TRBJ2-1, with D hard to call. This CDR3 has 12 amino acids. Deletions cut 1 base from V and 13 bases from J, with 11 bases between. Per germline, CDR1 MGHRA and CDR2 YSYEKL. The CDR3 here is CASSQGLRSQFF. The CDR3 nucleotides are TGCGCCAGCAGCCAAGGTTTGAGATCTCAGTTCTTC.

CDR3 residues: CSARTLAPYEQYF. The DNA of the CDR3 is TGCAGTGCTAGAACTCTAGCGCCCTACGAGCAGTACTTC. This chain links TRBV20-1 with TRBJ2-7, with D possibly TRBD2 on 6 matching bases. From germline, CDR1 is DFQATT and CDR2 SNEGSKA (reference sequence). This CDR3 region has 13 residues. V was clipped by 2 bases and J by 2 bases, with 10 bases between them.

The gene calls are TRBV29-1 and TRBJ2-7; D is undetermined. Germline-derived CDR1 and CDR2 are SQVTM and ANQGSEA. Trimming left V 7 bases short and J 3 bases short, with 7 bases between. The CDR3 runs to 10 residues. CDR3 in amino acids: CSAINYEQYF. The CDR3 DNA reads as TGCAGCGCCATAAACTACGAGCAGTACTTC.

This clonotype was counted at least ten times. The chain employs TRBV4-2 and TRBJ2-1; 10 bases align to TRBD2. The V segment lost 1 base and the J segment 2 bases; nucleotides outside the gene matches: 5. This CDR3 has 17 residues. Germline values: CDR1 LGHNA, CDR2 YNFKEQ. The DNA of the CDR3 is TGTGCCAGCAGCCAAGGGCTAGCGGGAGCGACCTACAATGAGCAGTTCTTC. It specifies CASSQGLAGATYNEQFF.

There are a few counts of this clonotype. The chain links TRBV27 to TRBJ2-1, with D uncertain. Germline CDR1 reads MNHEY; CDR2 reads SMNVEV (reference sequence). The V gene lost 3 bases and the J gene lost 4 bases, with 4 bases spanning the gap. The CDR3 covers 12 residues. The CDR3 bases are TGTGCCAGCAGTTTTACTTACAATGAGCAGTTCTTC. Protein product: CASSFTYNEQFF.

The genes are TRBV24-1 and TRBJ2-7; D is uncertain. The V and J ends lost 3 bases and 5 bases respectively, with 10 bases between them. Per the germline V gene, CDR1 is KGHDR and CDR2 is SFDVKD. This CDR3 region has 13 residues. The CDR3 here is CATSDPVLDEQYF. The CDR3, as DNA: TGTGCCACCAGTGATCCGGTTCTAGACGAGCAGTACTTC.